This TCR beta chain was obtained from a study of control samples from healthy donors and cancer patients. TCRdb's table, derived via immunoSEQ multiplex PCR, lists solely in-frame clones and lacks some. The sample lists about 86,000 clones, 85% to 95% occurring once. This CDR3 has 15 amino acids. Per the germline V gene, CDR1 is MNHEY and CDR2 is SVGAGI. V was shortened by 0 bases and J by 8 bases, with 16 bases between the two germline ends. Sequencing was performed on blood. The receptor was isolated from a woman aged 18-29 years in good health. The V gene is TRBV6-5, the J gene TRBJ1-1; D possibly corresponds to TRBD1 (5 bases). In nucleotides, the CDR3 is TGTGCCAGCAGTTACTCTTGGGGCAGCACAATCGAAGCTTTCTTT. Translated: CASSYSWGSTIEAFF.